The 21 T cell receptor beta chains given below trace back to one sample, sequenced in a study of neoadjuvant anti-PD-1 for oral cavity cancer. Time point meaning: after neoadjuvant nivolumab, at surgical resection. The assay was immunoSEQ multiplex PCR, and TCRdb's table has in-frame clones only and misses some. Found here are over 65,000 clones, about 86% of them singletons; the top ten hold around 2.8%. The sample in question was PBMCs, obtained after nivolumab (anti-PD-1) treatment. The receptors were gathered from a person between 40 and 85 years old with oral cavity squamous cell carcinoma.

V usage is TRBV7-6 and J usage is TRBJ2-1; TRBD2 matches at 8 bases. Trimming took 11 bases from V and 8 from J; bases not matched to a gene: 14. There are 14 residues in the CDR3. Germline CDR1 SGHVS, CDR2 FNYEAQ. The CDR3 DNA follows: TGTGCCTGTCCCGGGGGGGGCGTCCGGCATGAGCAGTTCTTC. Amino acid sequence: CACPGGGVRHEQFF.

This sequence joins TRBV7-2 and TRBJ2-1; D is possibly TRBD2 (6 bases). Trimming cost V 5 bases and J 7 bases, with 18 bases left between them. Germline V CDR1 and CDR2: SGHTA, FQGNSA. This CDR3 has 15 residues. The CDR3 DNA reads as TGTGCCAGCAGCATCACAGTCGGCGCGGGGAATGAGCAGTTCTTC. The encoded protein is CASSITVGAGNEQFF.

This clone was counted once. The rearrangement joins TRBV19 to TRBJ2-2; D is ambiguous. The length of the CDR3 is 16 residues. Germline-derived CDR1 and CDR2 are LNHDA and SQIVND (reference sequence). Trimming shortened V by 3 bases and J by 6 bases, and 17 bases separated the two germline ends. The CDR3 here is CASSIVRYRVPGELFF. The CDR3 DNA reads as TGTGCCAGTAGTATTGTAAGGTATAGGGTTCCCGGGGAGCTGTTTTTT. The full variable domain, completed using reference TRBV19 and TRBJ2-2, is DGGITQSPKYLFRKEGQNVTLSCEQNLNHDAMYWYRQDPGQGLRLIYYSQIVNDFQKGDIAEGYSVSREKKESFPLTVTSAQKNPTAFYLCASSIVRYRVPGELFFGEGSRLTVL.

The chain uses TRBV5-1 and TRBJ1-2; D might be TRBD1 (6 bases). V dropped 3 bases and J dropped 4 bases, with 7 bases sitting between them. The CDR3 loop spans 12 amino acids. From germline, CDR1 is SGHRS and CDR2 YFSETQ. CDR3 sequence (DNA): TGCGCCAGCAGCTCGGACAGCTATGGCTACACCTTC. Translation: CASSSDSYGYTF.

The CDR3 protein is CASSVGLGTGGDGYTF. The CDR3 nucleotides are TGTGCCAGCAGCGTAGGGTTGGGGACAGGGGGCGATGGCTACACCTTC. V and J are TRBV9 and TRBJ1-2; TRBD1 matches 12 bases. The J segment lost 6 bases and the V segment lost 0 bases, leaving 6 bases of the junction unmatched. Germline V lookup: CDR1 SGDLS, CDR2 YYNGEE. The CDR3 length is 16 residues.

The CDR3 DNA follows: TGTGCCAGCAGGGGGGACAGCCCGAATTCACCCCTCCACTTT. Its protein is CASRGDSPNSPLHF. The genes are TRBV6-4 and TRBJ1-6; 7 bases agree with TRBD1. The CDR3 spans 14 residues. The germline CDR1 and CDR2 sequences are MRHNA and SNTAGT. J was trimmed by 7 bases and V by 6 bases; bases with no gene match: 6.

The V call is TRBV4-1, the J call TRBJ1-2; 8 nucleotides align to TRBD1. Germline loops: CDR1 MGHRA, CDR2 YSYEKL. The CDR3 runs to 15 residues. Trimming cost V 5 bases and J 8 bases; bases outside gene matches: 13. CDR3 nucleotide sequence: TGCGCCAGCAGCACCCGACAGGGGAGTGTTCGGGGCTACACCTTC. Its protein is CASSTRQGSVRGYTF.

The rearrangement uses TRBV9 and TRBJ1-2; 9 bases align to TRBD1. There are 16 residues in the CDR3. From germline, CDR1 is SGDLS and CDR2 YYNGEE. The V and J ends lost 4 bases and 7 bases, in that order; junction bases with no gene match: 14. CDR3 sequence reads: CASSPPTGGLFGGYTF. CDR3 in DNA: TGTGCCAGCAGCCCTCCGACAGGGGGGCTATTCGGTGGCTACACCTTC. The whole variable domain, filled in from reference TRBV9 and TRBJ1-2, reads DSGVTQTPKHLITATGQRVTLRCSPRSGDLSVYWYQQSLDQGLQFLIQYYNGEERAKGNILERFSAQQFPDLHSELNLSSLELGDSALYFCASSPPTGGLFGGYTFGSGTRLTVV.

V is TRBV28 and J is TRBJ2-2, with 7 bases fitting TRBD2. V lost 5 bases and J lost 7; bases outside the gene matches: 4. From germline, CDR1 is MDHEN and CDR2 SYDVKM. The CDR3 has 13 amino acids. Here the CDR3 reads CASSRLAIGELFF. The CDR3 DNA is TGTGCCAGCAGTCGACTAGCAATCGGGGAGCTGTTTTTT.

The CDR3 region is CASSQVSGNTIYF. CDR3 coding DNA: TGTGCCAGCAGCCAGGTGTCGGGAAACACCATATATTTT. V usage is TRBV27 and J usage is TRBJ1-3; D remains unclear. CDR1 MNHEY and CDR2 SMNVEV come from the germline V gene (reference sequence). Between the trimmed V and J ends, which lost 6 bases and 4 bases, there was a span of 10 bases. The CDR3 spans 13 residues.

This chain joins TRBV27 and TRBJ2-3; D remains ambiguous. The V gene lost 6 bases and the J gene lost 2 bases, with 12 bases spanning the gap. Per germline, CDR1 MNHEY and CDR2 SMNVEV (reference sequence). CDR3 length: 14 residues. The DNA of the CDR3 is TGTGCCAGCAGCCCCCGTGTGGACACAGATACGCAGTATTTT. Its translation is CASSPRVDTDTQYF.

The chain couples TRBV7-3 to TRBJ2-3; 10 nucleotides line up with TRBD1. The CDR3 totals 15 residues. CDR1 SGHTA and CDR2 FQGTGA come from the germline V gene. Losses at the gene ends were 5 bases for V and 1 base for J; bases not matched to a gene: 3. CDR3 sequence (DNA): TGTGCCAGCAGCCGGGGACAGGGGCGCACAGATACGCAGTATTTT. Protein sequence: CASSRGQGRTDTQYF.

The chain carries TRBV6-1 and TRBJ1-3, with 8 bases matching TRBD1. Germline V lookup: CDR1 MNHNS, CDR2 SASEGT. The CDR3 sequence is 14 residues long. V lost 7 bases and J lost 6; bases outside the gene matches: 8. This CDR3 reads CASITDRGKNTIYF. Here the CDR3 DNA reads TGTGCCAGCATTACCGACAGGGGTAAAAACACCATATATTTT.

The rearrangement links TRBV11-1 to TRBJ1-1; 7 bases map to TRBD1. V was clipped by 5 bases and J by 7 bases; unmatched bases: 7. The germline V gene has CDR1 SGHAT and CDR2 FQDESV (reference sequence). CDR3 length equals 13 residues. The CDR3 coding sequence is TGTGCCAGCAGCCTCACAGGGGAGGGTGAAGCTTTCTTT. It encodes CASSLTGEGEAFF.

CDR3: CATRAVIFEGNRTLPFSTDTQYF. CDR3 in DNA: TGCGCCACCAGAGCAGTGATTTTTGAAGGGAACAGAACCTTACCCTTTAGCACAGATACGCAGTATTTT. The rearrangement links TRBV10-2 to TRBJ2-3; D ambiguous. CDR3 length: 23 amino acids. Deletions cut 10 bases from V and 0 bases from J, with 41 bases between. CDR1 WSHSY and CDR2 SAAADI come from the germline V gene.

In this sample, this clone turned up once. The rearrangement uses TRBV7-3 and TRBJ2-5, with D tentatively TRBD2 (6 bases). V was clipped by 4 bases and J by 2 bases, with 14 bases between them. CDR3 length equals 15 residues. From germline, CDR1 is SGHTA and CDR2 FQGTGA. Written as DNA, the CDR3 is TGTGCCAGCAGCTCAACAGGACTAATACAAGAGACCCAGTACTTC. It specifies CASSSTGLIQETQYF.

V and J are TRBV15 and TRBJ2-3; D ambiguous. V lost 5 bases, J lost 0 bases, and 15 bases lay in between. From germline, CDR1 is LNHNV and CDR2 YYDKDF (reference sequence). The CDR3 sequence is 16 residues long. Here the CDR3 reads CATSANLGLSTDTQYF. Written as DNA, the CDR3 is TGTGCCACCAGCGCCAACCTGGGCCTTAGCACAGATACGCAGTATTTT.

The chain employs TRBV5-1 and TRBJ2-3; D gene unclear. Trimming took 1 base from V and 2 from J, leaving 8 bases between them. The CDR3 extends over 14 amino acids. CDR1 and CDR2 from the germline V gene are SGHRS and YFSETQ. CDR3 bases: TGCGCCAGCAGCTTGAGTGGCTTCACAGATACGCAGTATTTT. Residues: CASSLSGFTDTQYF.

CDR3 in DNA: TGCGCCAGCAGCTTGGGACAGGCCACAGATACGCAGTATTTT. It encodes CASSLGQATDTQYF. The gene calls are TRBV5-1 and TRBJ2-3; D might be TRBD1 (6 bases). The CDR3 has 14 residues. Trimming shortened V by 0 bases and J by 2 bases, and 7 bases separated the two germline ends. The germline CDR1 and CDR2 sequences are SGHRS and YFSETQ.

The J gene is TRBJ1-1, the V gene TRBV2; D call uncertain. Trimming left V 2 bases short and J 1 base short, with 8 bases between. CDR3 length: 14 residues. CDR1 is SNHLY and CDR2 is FYNNEI in the germline V gene. This CDR3 reads CASSELAANTEAFF. The DNA for the CDR3 is TGTGCCAGCAGTGAATTGGCAGCGAACACTGAAGCTTTCTTT.

In its sample, this clone was seen once. The rearrangement joins TRBV5-4 to TRBJ2-3, with TRBD2 identical over 14 bases. The CDR3 runs to 19 residues. Germline V gene sequence: CDR1 SGHNT, CDR2 YYREEE (reference sequence). With 3 bases clipped from V and 0 bases from J, the junction kept 9 bases outside the gene matches. CDR3 sequence reads: CASSSGLAGGYLSTDTQYF. For the CDR3, the DNA is TGTGCCAGCAGCTCTGGACTAGCGGGGGGATATCTTAGCACAGATACGCAGTATTTT.